This record covers a single T cell receptor (beta chain). Its specificity is not known. This record belongs to a study of T cell responses to AZD1222 COVID-19 vaccine. Study-wide context: Both about-4-week and about-12-week second-dose recipients were combined.

Generated by immunoSEQ multiplex PCR, the TCRdb table keeps only in-frame clones and is missing some. The top ten hold less than 2% of the sample, which has 150,000 to 180,000 clones, approximately 90% seen once. This CDR3 is 16 amino acids long. Germline V gene lookup returns CDR1 LGHNA and CDR2 YNFKEQ. Trimming removed 3 bases from V and 0 bases from J; junction bases left unmatched: 7. Broader study findings: After the peak T cell response, and only then, were repertoires sampled. Spike regions recognized by vaccine-associated CD4 TCRs spanned the protein, led by 160-218 and 743-854.

Sequenced material: peripheral blood, taken on day 0 of AZD1222 vaccination. The sequence came from an adult in good health. The chain employs TRBV4-2 and TRBJ1-1, with TRBD1 matching 7 bases. The CDR3 protein is CASSQLGQTMNTEAFF. DNA for the CDR3: TGTGCCAGCAGCCAGTTGGGACAGACGATGAACACTGAAGCTTTCTTT.